One and the same sample provided the 20 T cell receptor beta chains below, sequenced in a study of long-term antiretroviral therapy in people with HIV. At the survey level, the v3.0 immunoSEQ assay was run. The method was immunoSEQ multiplex PCR; TCRdb's version includes in-frame clones alone and lacks a portion of them. The data show around 25,000 clones, roughly 76% seen once. The sample in question was unsorted PBMCs, obtained 1.1 years before starting antiretroviral therapy. These receptors all come from a woman aged 40 to 49 with HIV.

The rearrangement joins TRBV5-4 to TRBJ2-3; D assignment may be TRBD1 or TRBD2 (6 bases each). Germline V gives CDR1 SGHNT, CDR2 YYREEE (reference sequence). This CDR3 spans 15 amino acids. The ends were cut back, 4 bases at V and 6 bases at J, with 18 bases in the middle. The CDR3 nucleotides are TGTGCCAGCAGCGATGGGGGGCGCTTGGGTGATACGCAGTATTTT. It specifies CASSDGGRLGDTQYF.

J is TRBJ1-5 and V is TRBV10-1, with 7 bases matching TRBD1. With V trimmed by 8 bases and J by 6 bases, 7 bases remained unmatched. Germline CDR1 WNHNN, CDR2 SYGVQD (reference sequence). This CDR3 has 13 amino acids. The CDR3 spells CASAEQGGQPQHF. For the CDR3, the DNA is TGCGCCAGCGCAGAGCAGGGGGGTCAGCCCCAGCATTTT.

The chain is built from TRBV12-5 and TRBJ2-7, with D tentatively TRBD1 or TRBD2 (5 bases each). V gave up 6 bases and J gave up 6 bases, with 18 bases separating them. There are 14 residues in the CDR3. Germline V CDR1 and CDR2: LGHNT, FRNRAP. This chain's CDR3 is CASGTGQRSSEQYF. In nucleotides, the CDR3 is TGTGCTAGTGGGACGGGGCAAAGATCCAGCGAGCAGTACTTC.

The chain couples TRBV11-2 to TRBJ2-1, with TRBD2 matching over 10 bases. The CDR3 extends over 15 amino acids. Germline CDR1 SGHAT, CDR2 FQNNGV. With 3 bases clipped from V and 7 bases from J, the junction kept 6 bases outside the gene matches. CDR3 sequence: CASSFGAGGTNEQFF. The CDR3 region has the DNA TGTGCCAGCAGCTTCGGAGCGGGGGGGACGAATGAGCAGTTCTTC.

The chain is built from TRBV6-5 and TRBJ1-1; D is unresolved. V gave up 4 bases and J gave up 1 base, with 7 bases separating them. Germline V gene lookup returns CDR1 MNHEY and CDR2 SVGAGI. This CDR3 has 13 residues. Here the CDR3 DNA reads TGTGCCAGCAGTTTGCAGAGGAACACTGAAGCTTTCTTT. This translates into CASSLQRNTEAFF.

This chain connects TRBV7-8 to TRBJ2-1; 8 positions agree with TRBD2. The germline V gene encodes CDR1 SGHVS and CDR2 FQNEAQ. V was clipped by 1 base and J by 3 bases; unmatched bases: 11. The CDR3 is 18 residues long. The CDR3 nucleotides are TGTGCCAGCAGCTTAGTATATACCAGCGGGAGTCGCTACAATGAGCAGTTCTTC. Its translation: CASSLVYTSGSRYNEQFF.

With respect to this clone: One end of the junction is discordant with germline, which a read error may explain. This sequence joins TRBV15 and TRBJ1-4; possibly TRBD1 for D (5 bases). Germline V lookup: CDR1 LNHNV, CDR2 YYDKDF (reference sequence). The CDR3 is made up of 12 amino acids. The CDR3 nucleotides are TGTGCCACCAGCGGAGACAGCGAAAAACTGTTTTTT. Translation gives CATSGDSEKLFF.

The rearrangement uses TRBV10-3 and TRBJ1-5; D perhaps matches TRBD1 (5 bases). This CDR3 has 15 residues. Germline CDR1 is ENHRY and CDR2 is SYGVKD. Trimming left V 0 bases short and J 3 bases short, with 9 bases between. The CDR3 DNA reads TGTGCCATCAGTGAGTCGCCAGGGTACAATCAGCCCCAGCATTTT. It encodes CAISESPGYNQPQHF.

The chain uses TRBV27 and TRBJ1-1; no clear D. Germline CDR1 reads MNHEY; CDR2 reads SMNVEV (reference sequence). This CDR3 contains 15 residues. With 2 bases removed from V and 0 bases from J, the gap between germline ends came to 10 bases. CDR3: CASSLHPALNTEAFF. DNA for the CDR3: TGTGCCAGCAGTTTACATCCGGCCTTGAACACTGAAGCTTTCTTT.

The rearrangement links TRBV6-5 to TRBJ2-7, with D maybe TRBD1 (6 bases). The CDR3 consists of 14 residues. The germline V and J ends were trimmed by 2 bases and 6 bases, with 14 bases remaining between them. Per the germline V gene, CDR1 is MNHEY and CDR2 is SVGAGI. CDR3 bases: TGTGCCAGCAGTTACCGACAGGACTTTACCGAGCAGTACTTC. The encoded protein is CASSYRQDFTEQYF.

This rearrangement joins TRBV13 to TRBJ2-7, with a tentative D call TRBD1 (5 bases). The CDR3 loop spans 15 amino acids. Germline-derived CDR1 and CDR2 are PRHDT and FYEKMQ (reference sequence). V was cut by 1 base and J by 3 bases, with 13 bases left in between. CDR3 in amino acids: CASSLDGAVNYEQYF. The CDR3 coding sequence is TGTGCCAGCAGCTTAGATGGGGCAGTGAACTACGAGCAGTACTTC.

The chain employs TRBV15 and TRBJ1-3; D unclear. Germline values: CDR1 LNHNV, CDR2 YYDKDF (reference sequence). The CDR3 covers 18 residues. V lost 0 bases, J lost 0 bases, and 15 bases lay in between. Here the CDR3 reads CATSRDSALLYSGNTIYF. As DNA, the CDR3 is TGTGCCACCAGCAGAGATTCAGCACTGCTTTACTCTGGAAACACCATATATTTT.

The chain uses TRBV2 and TRBJ1-2; D is perhaps TRBD1 (5 bases). Trimming removed 7 bases at V and 2 bases at J, with 11 bases between. In germline, CDR1 is SNHLY, CDR2 FYNNEI. CDR3 length: 13 residues. The CDR3 bases are TGTGCCAGCACCGGGGGGTTGAACTATGGCTACACCTTC. This encodes CASTGGLNYGYTF. Supplemented by reference TRBV2 and TRBJ1-2, the full variable domain reads EPEVTQTPSHQVTQMGQEVILRCVPISNHLYFYWYRQILGQKVEFLVSFYNNEISEKSEIFDDQFSVERPDGSNFTLKIRSTKLEDSAMYFCASTGGLNYGYTFGSGTRLTVV.

The chain combines TRBV18 with TRBJ1-1; 10 nucleotides align to TRBD1. CDR1 KGHSH and CDR2 LQKENI come from the germline V gene. Unmatched junction bases numbered 4, after V lost 3 bases and J lost 0 bases. This CDR3 is built from 16 residues. The CDR3 is CASSPDRGSMNTEAFF. The CDR3 nucleotides read TGTGCCAGCTCACCGGACAGGGGGTCAATGAACACTGAAGCTTTCTTT.

J is TRBJ2-4 and V is TRBV14, with D possibly matching TRBD1 (5 bases). Trimming stripped 1 base from V and 0 bases from J, with 10 bases between. Per the germline V gene, CDR1 is SGHDN and CDR2 is FVKESK. CDR3 size: 16 residues. CDR3 in DNA: TGTGCCAGCAGCCAAGCTAGGGGTTTAGCCAAAAACATTCAGTACTTC. This encodes CASSQARGLAKNIQYF. Combining the CDR3 with reference TRBV14 and TRBJ2-4 gives the whole variable domain EAGVTQFPSHSVIEKGQTVTLRCDPISGHDNLYWYRRVMGKEIKFLLHFVKESKQDESGMPNNRFLAERTGGTYSTLKVQPAELEDSGVYFCASSQARGLAKNIQYFGAGTRLSVL.

The chain links TRBV30 to TRBJ1-4; TRBD1 agrees at 7 bases. Germline loops: CDR1 GTSNPN, CDR2 SVGIG (reference sequence). The CDR3 runs to 16 residues. J gave up 0 bases and V 3 bases, and 7 bases lay outside the gene matches. The CDR3 here is CAWSPVRGATNEKLFF. The CDR3 coding sequence is TGTGCCTGGAGCCCGGTCAGGGGGGCAACTAATGAAAAACTGTTTTTT.

This chain joins TRBV14 and TRBJ2-1; 14 bases are a match to TRBD2. Germline CDR1 reads SGHDN; CDR2 reads FVKESK. J lost 6 bases, V lost 3 bases, and 1 base had no gene match. CDR3 length: 15 residues. The CDR3 here is CASSQTSGRANEQFF. The CDR3 DNA reads as TGTGCCAGCAGCCAGACTAGCGGGAGGGCCAATGAGCAGTTCTTC.

V gene TRBV11-3 combines with J gene TRBJ1-6, with D possibly matching TRBD1 (5 bases). The CDR3 runs 18 residues. Between the trimmed V and J ends, which lost 0 bases and 5 bases, there was a span of 17 bases. Germline V gene data show CDR1 as SGHNT and CDR2 as YENEEA. Written as DNA, the CDR3 is TGTGCCAGCAGCTTAGATTACAGGTTTGAGATGGATAATTCACCCCTCCACTTT. It yields the protein CASSLDYRFEMDNSPLHF.

The V and J genes are TRBV7-2 and TRBJ1-1; 7 nucleotides align to TRBD1. The CDR3 contains 16 residues. Germline-derived CDR1 and CDR2 are SGHTA and FQGNSA. V trimming: 5 bases; J trimming: 4 bases; junction bases outside the gene matches: 13. CDR3 in DNA: TGTGCCAGCAGCCCGGGGACAGACGCTTTTTTCACTGAAGCTTTCTTT. It is translated as CASSPGTDAFFTEAFF. Full variable domain (remainder filled in from reference TRBV7-2 and TRBJ1-1): GAGVSQSPSNKVTEKGKDVELRCDPISGHTALYWYRQSLGQGLEFLIYFQGNSAPDKSGLPSDRFSAERTGGSVSTLTIQRTQQEDSAVYLCASSPGTDAFFTEAFFGQGTRLTVV.

This clone showed up just a few times. The genes are TRBV6-5 and TRBJ1-2; 10 bases fit TRBD1. V lost 6 bases to trimming and J lost 5 bases; unmatched junction nucleotides: 3. From germline, CDR1 is MNHEY and CDR2 SVGAGI. This CDR3 is built from 13 residues. The CDR3 nucleotides are TGTGCCAGCAGACTGGGACAGGGGTATGGCTACACCTTC. As protein: CASRLGQGYGYTF.